The clone carrying this TCR beta chain was counted a few times. Its antigen is unidentified. The entry originates in a study of post-analysis software for immune sequencing data. The CDR3 is 18 residues long. The germline V gene has CDR1 MNHEY and CDR2 SVGEGT. The V segment lost 0 bases and the J segment 0 bases; nucleotides outside the gene matches: 9. Unique molecular identifiers were carried by the TCR beta cDNA libraries. TCRdb re-derived calls from the PCR reads in MiXCR, one entry per CDR3 protein. This table holds 350,000 to 500,000 distinct CDR3 sequences, 30% to 45% found once. Study-level points and caveats: TRBV segments more frequent in patients than in controls numbered a few and included TRBV5-6, TRBV5-1 and TRBV20-1.

The sequence came from a girl aged 2 to 10 with multiple sclerosis. The sequenced material came from blood. The chain combines TRBV6-2 or TRBV6-3 with TRBJ1-1, with 8 bases lining up with TRBD1. For the CDR3, the DNA is TGTGCCAGCAGTTACTCGCGACAGGGGCCATCCTTGAACACTGAAGCTTTCTTT. Translated, it gives CASSYSRQGPSLNTEAFF.